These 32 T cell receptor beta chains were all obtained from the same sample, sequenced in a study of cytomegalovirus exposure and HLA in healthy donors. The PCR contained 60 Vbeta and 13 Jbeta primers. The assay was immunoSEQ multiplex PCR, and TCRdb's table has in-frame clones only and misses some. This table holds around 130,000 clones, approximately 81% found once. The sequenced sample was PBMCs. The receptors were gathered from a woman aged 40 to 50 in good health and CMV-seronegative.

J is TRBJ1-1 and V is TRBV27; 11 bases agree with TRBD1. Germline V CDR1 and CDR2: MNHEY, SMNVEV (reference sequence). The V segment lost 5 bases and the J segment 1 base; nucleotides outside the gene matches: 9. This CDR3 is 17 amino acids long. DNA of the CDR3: TGTGCCAGCAGTGGAAGGGACAGGGGGTTACCGAACACTGAAGCTTTCTTT. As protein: CASSGRDRGLPNTEAFF.

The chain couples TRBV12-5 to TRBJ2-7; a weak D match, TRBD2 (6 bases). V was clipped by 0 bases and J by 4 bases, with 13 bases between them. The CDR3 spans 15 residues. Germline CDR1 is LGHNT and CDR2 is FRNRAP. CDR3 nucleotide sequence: TGTGCTAGTGGTTTGGTAAGGGCGGGACCATACGAGCAGTACTTC. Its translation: CASGLVRAGPYEQYF.

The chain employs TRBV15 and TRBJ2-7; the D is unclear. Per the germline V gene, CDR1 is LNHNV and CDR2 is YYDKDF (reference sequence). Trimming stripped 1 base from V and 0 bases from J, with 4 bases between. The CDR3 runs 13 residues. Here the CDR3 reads CATSRVISYEQYF. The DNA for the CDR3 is TGTGCCACCAGCAGAGTAATCTCCTACGAGCAGTACTTC.

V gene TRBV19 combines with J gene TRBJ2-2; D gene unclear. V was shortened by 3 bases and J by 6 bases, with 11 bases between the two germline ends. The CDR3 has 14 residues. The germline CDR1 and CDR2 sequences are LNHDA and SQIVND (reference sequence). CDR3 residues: CASSIMALSGELFF. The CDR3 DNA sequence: TGTGCCAGTAGTATCATGGCCCTGTCCGGGGAGCTGTTTTTT. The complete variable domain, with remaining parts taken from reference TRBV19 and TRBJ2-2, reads DGGITQSPKYLFRKEGQNVTLSCEQNLNHDAMYWYRQDPGQGLRLIYYSQIVNDFQKGDIAEGYSVSREKKESFPLTVTSAQKNPTAFYLCASSIMALSGELFFGEGSRLTVL.

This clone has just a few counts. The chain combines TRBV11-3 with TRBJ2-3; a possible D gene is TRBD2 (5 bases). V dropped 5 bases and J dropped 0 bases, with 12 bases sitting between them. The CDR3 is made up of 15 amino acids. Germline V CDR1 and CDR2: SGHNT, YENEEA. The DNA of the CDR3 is TGTGCCAGCAGCGTAACGGGAACTAGCACAGATACGCAGTATTTT. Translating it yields CASSVTGTSTDTQYF.

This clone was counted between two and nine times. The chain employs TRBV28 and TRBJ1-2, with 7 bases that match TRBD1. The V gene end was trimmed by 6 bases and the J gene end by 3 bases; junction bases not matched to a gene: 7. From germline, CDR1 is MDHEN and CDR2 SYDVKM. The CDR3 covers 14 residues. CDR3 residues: CASRDRPVDYGYTF. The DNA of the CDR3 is TGTGCCAGCAGGGACAGGCCGGTGGACTATGGCTACACCTTC.

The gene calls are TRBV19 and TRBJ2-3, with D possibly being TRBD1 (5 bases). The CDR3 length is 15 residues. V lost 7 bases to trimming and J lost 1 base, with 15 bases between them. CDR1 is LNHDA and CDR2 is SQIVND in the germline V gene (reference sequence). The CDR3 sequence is CASTKGNFRTDTQYF. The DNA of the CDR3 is TGTGCCAGTACCAAGGGGAACTTTCGCACAGATACGCAGTATTTT. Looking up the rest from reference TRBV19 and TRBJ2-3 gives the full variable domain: DGGITQSPKYLFRKEGQNVTLSCEQNLNHDAMYWYRQDPGQGLRLIYYSQIVNDFQKGDIAEGYSVSREKKESFPLTVTSAQKNPTAFYLCASTKGNFRTDTQYFGPGTRLTVL.

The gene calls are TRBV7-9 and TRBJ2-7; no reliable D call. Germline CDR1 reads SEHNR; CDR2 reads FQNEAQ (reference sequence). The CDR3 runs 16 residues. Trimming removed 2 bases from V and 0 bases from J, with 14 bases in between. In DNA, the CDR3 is TGTGCCAGCAGCTTAAATGGGTTGGGCGCCTCCTACGAGCAGTACTTC. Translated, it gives CASSLNGLGASYEQYF. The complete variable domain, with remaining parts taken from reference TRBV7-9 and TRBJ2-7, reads DTGVSQNPRHKITKRGQNVTFRCDPISEHNRLYWYRQTLGQGPEFLTYFQNEAQLEKSRLLSDRFSAERPKGSFSTLEIQRTEQGDSAMYLCASSLNGLGASYEQYFGPGTRLTVT.

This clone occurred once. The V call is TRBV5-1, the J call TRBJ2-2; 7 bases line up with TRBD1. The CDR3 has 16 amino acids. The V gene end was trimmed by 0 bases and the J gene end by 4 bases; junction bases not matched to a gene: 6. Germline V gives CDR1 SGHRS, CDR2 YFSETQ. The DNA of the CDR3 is TGCGCCAGCAGCTTGGGGGACAGAGGAACCACCGGGGAGCTGTTTTTT. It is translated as CASSLGDRGTTGELFF.

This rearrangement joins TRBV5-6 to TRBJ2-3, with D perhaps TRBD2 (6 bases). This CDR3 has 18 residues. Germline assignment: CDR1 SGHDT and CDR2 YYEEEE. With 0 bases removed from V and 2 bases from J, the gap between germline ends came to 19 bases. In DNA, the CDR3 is TGTGCCAGCAGCTTGGCCTACGATTCTAGCGCGTACACAGATACGCAGTATTTT. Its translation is CASSLAYDSSAYTDTQYF.

The CDR3 nucleotides read TGTGCCAGCAGTCCCACTAGCGGGTGGACCGGGGAGCTGTTTTTT. Translated, it gives CASSPTSGWTGELFF. V and J are TRBV6-5 and TRBJ2-2, with TRBD2 matching 9 bases. J lost 5 bases, V lost 5 bases, and 6 bases had no gene match. CDR1 is MNHEY, CDR2 SVGAGI, per germline. The CDR3 is made up of 15 amino acids.

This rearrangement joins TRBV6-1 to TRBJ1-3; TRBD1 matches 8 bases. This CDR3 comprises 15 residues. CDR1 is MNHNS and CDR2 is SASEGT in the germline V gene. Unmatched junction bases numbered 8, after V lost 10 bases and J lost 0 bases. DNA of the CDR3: TGTGCCACCCACTCAGGGGGCCCCTCTGGAAACACCATATATTTT. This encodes CATHSGGPSGNTIYF.

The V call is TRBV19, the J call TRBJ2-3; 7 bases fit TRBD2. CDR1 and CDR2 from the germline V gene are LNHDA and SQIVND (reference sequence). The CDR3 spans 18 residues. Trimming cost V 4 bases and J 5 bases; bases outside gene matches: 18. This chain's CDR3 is CASSTTGTNELELDTQYF. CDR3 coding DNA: TGTGCCAGTAGTACAACCGGGACTAATGAACTTGAGTTAGATACGCAGTATTTT. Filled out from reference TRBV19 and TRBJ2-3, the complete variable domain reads DGGITQSPKYLFRKEGQNVTLSCEQNLNHDAMYWYRQDPGQGLRLIYYSQIVNDFQKGDIAEGYSVSREKKESFPLTVTSAQKNPTAFYLCASSTTGTNELELDTQYFGPGTRLTVL.

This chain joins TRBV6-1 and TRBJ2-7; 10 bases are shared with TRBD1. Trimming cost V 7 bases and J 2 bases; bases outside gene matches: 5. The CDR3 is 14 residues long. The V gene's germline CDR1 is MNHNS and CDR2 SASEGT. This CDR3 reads CASMWTGGTYEQYF. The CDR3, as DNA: TGTGCCAGCATGTGGACAGGGGGAACCTACGAGCAGTACTTC.

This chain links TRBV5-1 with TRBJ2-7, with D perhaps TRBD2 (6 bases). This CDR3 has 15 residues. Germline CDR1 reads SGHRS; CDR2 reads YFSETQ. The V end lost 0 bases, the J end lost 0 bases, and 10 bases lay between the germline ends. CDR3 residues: CASSLGAGSSYEQYF. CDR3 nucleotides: TGCGCCAGCAGCTTGGGTGCGGGGAGCTCCTACGAGCAGTACTTC.

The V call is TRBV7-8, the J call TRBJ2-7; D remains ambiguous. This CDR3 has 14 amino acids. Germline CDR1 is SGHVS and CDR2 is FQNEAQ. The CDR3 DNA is TGTGCTTTTTTCAAGCAGAAGGCGGCATACGAGCAGTACTTC. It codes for CAFFKQKAAYEQYF.

CDR3 sequence (DNA): TGTGCCTGGAGTGCGTCGGGACTAGCGGGGGGGGTAGCCAAAAACATTCAGTACTTC. This translates into CAWSASGLAGGVAKNIQYF. The chain is built from TRBV30 and TRBJ2-4, with TRBD2 identical over 16 bases. The V gene's germline CDR1 is GTSNPN and CDR2 SVGIG (reference sequence). CDR3 length: 19 residues. J was trimmed by 0 bases and V by 1 base; bases with no gene match: 6. The whole variable domain, filled in from reference TRBV30 and TRBJ2-4, reads SQTIHQWPATLVQPVGSPLSLECTVEGTSNPNLYWYRQAAGRGLQLLFYSVGIGQISSEVPQNLSASRPQDRQFILSSKKLLLSDSGFYLCAWSASGLAGGVAKNIQYFGAGTRLSVL.

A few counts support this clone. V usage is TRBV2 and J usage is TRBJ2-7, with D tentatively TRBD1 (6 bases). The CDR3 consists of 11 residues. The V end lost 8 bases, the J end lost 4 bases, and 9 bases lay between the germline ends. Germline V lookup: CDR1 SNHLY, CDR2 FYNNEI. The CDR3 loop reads CASRTAYEQYF. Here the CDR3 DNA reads TGTGCCAGCCGGACAGCTTACGAGCAGTACTTC.

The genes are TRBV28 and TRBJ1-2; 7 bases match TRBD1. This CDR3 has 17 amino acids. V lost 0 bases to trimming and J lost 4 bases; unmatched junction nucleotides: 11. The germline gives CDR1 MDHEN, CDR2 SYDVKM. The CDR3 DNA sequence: TGTGCCAGCAGTTTATGGGCTAGGGGGCCGCGGAGCTATGGCTACACCTTC. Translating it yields CASSLWARGPRSYGYTF.

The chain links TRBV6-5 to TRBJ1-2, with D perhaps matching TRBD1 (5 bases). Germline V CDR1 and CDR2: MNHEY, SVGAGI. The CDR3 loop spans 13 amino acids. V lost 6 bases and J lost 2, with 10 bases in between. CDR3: CASRGGKNYGYTF. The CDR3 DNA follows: TGTGCCAGCAGGGGGGGAAAAAACTATGGCTACACCTTC.

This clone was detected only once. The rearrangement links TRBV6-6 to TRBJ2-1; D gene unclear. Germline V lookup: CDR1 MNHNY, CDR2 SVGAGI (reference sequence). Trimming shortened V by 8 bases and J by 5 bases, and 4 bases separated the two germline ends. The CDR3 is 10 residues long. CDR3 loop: CASGNNEQFF. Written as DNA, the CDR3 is TGTGCCAGCGGCAACAATGAGCAGTTCTTC.

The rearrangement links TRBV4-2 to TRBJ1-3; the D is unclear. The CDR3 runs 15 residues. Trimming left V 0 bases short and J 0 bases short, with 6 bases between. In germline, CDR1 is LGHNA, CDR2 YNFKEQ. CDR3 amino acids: CASSQEQYSGNTIYF. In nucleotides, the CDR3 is TGTGCCAGCAGCCAAGAACAGTACTCTGGAAACACCATATATTTT.

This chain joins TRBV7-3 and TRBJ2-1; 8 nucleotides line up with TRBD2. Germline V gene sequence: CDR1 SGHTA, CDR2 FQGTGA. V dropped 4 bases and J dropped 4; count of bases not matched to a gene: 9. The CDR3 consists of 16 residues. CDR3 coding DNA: TGTGCCAGCAGCTACGCCGGGACTAGAGATTACAATGAGCAGTTCTTC. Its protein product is CASSYAGTRDYNEQFF.

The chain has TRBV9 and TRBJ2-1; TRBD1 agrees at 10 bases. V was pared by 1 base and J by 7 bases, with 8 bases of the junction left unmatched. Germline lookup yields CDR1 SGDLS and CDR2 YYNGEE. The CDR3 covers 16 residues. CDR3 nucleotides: TGTGCCAGCAGCGTAACCGGGACAGGGGTAATTAATGAGCAGTTCTTC. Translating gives CASSVTGTGVINEQFF.

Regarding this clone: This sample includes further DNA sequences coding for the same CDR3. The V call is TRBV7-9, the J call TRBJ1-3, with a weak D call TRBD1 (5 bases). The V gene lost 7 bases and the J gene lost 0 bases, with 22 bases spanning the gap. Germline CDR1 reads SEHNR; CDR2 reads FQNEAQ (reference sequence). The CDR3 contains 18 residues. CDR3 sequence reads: CASNRQLITAGSGNTIYF. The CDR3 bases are TGTGCCAGCAACAGACAGCTAATAACGGCAGGCTCTGGAAACACCATATATTTT.

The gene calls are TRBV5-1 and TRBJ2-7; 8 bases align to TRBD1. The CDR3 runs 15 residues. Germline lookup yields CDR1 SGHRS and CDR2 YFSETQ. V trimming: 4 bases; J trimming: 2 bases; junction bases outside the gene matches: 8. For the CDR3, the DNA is TGCGCCAGCAGCATCGCCGGGACAGGCCCCTACGAGCAGTACTTC. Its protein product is CASSIAGTGPYEQYF.

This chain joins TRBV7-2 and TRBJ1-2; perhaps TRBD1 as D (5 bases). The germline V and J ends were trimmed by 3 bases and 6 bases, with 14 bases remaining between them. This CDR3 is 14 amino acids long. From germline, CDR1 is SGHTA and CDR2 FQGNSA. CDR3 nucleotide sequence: TGTGCCAGCAGCTTTGGTTCAAGGGGAAATGGCTACACCTTC. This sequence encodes CASSFGSRGNGYTF.

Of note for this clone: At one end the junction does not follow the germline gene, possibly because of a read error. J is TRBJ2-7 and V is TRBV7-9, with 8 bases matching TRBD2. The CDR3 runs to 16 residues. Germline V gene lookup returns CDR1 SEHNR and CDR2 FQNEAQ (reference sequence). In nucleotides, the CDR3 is TGTTCCAGCAGCTTAGGTGGCGGGAGGTTCGTCAACGAGCAGTACTTC. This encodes CSSSLGGGRFVNEQYF.

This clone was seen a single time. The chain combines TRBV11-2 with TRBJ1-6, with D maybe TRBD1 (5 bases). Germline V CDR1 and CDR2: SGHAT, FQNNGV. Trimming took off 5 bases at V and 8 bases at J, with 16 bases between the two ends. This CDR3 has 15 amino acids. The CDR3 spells CASSAPGLGDSPLHF. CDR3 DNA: TGTGCCAGCAGCGCACCGGGACTGGGGGATTCACCCCTCCACTTT.

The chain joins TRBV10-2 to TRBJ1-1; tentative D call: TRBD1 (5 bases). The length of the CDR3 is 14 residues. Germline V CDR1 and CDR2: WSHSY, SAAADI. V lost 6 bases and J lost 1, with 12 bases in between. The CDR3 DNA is TGCGCCAGCAGGTGGGGGGGGGAGAACACTGAAGCTTTCTTT. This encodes CASRWGGENTEAFF.

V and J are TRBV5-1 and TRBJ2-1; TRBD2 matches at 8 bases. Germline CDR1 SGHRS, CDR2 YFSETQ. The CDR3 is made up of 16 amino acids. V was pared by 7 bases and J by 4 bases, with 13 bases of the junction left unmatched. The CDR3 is CASHVTSGSFYNEQFF. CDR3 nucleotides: TGCGCCAGCCACGTCACTAGCGGATCATTTTACAATGAGCAGTTCTTC.

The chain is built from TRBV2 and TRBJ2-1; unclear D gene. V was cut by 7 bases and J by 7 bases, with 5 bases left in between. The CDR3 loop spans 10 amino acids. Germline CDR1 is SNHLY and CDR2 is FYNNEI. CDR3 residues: CASTRNEQFF. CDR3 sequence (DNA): TGTGCCAGCACGCGGAATGAGCAGTTCTTC.